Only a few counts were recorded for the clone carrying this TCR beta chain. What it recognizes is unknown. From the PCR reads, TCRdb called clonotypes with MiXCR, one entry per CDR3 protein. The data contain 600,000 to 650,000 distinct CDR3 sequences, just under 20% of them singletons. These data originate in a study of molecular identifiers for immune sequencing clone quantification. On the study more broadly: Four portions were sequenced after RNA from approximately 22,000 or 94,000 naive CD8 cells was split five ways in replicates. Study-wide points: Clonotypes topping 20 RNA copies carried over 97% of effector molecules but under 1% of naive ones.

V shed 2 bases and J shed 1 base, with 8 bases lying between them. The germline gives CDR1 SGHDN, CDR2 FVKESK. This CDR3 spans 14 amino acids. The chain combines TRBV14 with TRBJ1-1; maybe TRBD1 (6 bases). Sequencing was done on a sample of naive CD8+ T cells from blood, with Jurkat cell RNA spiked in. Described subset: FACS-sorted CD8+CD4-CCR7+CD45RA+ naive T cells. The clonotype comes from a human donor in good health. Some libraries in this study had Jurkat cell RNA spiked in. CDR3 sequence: CASSQRGWNTEAFF. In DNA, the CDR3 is TGTGCCAGCAGCCAAAGGGGGTGGAACACTGAAGCTTTCTTT.